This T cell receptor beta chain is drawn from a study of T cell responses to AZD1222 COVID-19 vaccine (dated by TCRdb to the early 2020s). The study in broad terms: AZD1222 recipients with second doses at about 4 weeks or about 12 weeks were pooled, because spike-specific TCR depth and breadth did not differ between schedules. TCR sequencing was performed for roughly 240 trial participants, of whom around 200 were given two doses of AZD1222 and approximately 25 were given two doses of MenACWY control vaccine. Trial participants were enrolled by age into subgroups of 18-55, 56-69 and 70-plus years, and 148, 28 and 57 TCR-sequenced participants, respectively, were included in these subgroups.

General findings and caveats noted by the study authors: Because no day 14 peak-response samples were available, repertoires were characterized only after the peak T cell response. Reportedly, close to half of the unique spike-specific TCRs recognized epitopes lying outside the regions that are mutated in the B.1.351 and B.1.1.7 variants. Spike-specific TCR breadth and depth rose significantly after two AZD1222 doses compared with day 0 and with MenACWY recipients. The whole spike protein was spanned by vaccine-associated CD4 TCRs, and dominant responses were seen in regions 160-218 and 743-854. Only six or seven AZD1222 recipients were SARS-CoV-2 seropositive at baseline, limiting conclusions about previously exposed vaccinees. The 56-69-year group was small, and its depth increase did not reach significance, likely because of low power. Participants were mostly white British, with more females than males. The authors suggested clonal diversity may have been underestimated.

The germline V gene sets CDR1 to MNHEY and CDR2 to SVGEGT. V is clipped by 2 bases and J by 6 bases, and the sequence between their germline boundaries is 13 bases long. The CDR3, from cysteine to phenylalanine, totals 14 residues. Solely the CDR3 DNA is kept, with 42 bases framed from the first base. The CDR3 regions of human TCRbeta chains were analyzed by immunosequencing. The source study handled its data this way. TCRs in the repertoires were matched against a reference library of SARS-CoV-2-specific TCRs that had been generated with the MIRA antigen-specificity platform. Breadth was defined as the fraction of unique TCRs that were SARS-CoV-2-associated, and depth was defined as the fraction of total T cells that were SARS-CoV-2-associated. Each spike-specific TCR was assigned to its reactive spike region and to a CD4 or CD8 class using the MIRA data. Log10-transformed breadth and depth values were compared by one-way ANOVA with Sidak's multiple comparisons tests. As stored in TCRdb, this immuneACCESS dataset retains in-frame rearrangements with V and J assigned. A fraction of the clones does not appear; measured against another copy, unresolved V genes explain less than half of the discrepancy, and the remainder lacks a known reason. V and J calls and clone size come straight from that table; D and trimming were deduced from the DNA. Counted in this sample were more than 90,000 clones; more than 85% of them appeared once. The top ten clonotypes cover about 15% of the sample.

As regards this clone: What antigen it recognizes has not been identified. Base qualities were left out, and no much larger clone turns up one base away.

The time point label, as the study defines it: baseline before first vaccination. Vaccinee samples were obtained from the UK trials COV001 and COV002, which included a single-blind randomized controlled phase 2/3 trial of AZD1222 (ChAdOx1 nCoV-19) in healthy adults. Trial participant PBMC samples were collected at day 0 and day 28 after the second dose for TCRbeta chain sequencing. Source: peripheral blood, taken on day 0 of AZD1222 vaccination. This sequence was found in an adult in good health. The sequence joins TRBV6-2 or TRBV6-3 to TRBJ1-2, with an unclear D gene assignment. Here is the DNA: TGTGCCAGCAGTTACGCCCCGGAAGGTAATGGCTACACCTTC. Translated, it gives CASSYAPEGNGYTF.